This section outlines one T cell receptor (beta chain) sequence together with its context. This entry is derived from a study of CD8+ T cells in alopecia areata. On the study more broadly: Tofacitinib therapy lasting 6 to 18 months was followed by 6 months off drug.

The length of the CDR3 is 15 residues. Trimming took 1 base from V and 2 from J, leaving 10 bases between them. The germline V gene encodes CDR1 SGHAT and CDR2 FQDESV (reference sequence). RNA was isolated and reverse transcribed to cDNA, the sequencing template. This table comes from immunoSEQ multiplex PCR, and its TCRdb copy is limited to in-frame clones, with some not included. The sample holds fewer than 250,000 clones, 50% to 60% seen once. Peripheral blood, together with lesional scalp punch biopsies, was collected from alopecia areata patients. The gene calls are TRBV11-1 and TRBJ2-3; D not resolved. The sequence was obtained from a human donor with alopecia areata. Material: CD4+ T cells sorted from blood, obtained at week 0. For the CDR3, the DNA is TGTGCCAGCAGCTTAGGATCGGGTAACACAGATACGCAGTATTTT. Translated: CASSLGSGNTDTQYF. The complete variable domain, with remaining parts taken from reference TRBV11-1 and TRBJ2-3, reads EAEVAQSPRYKITEKSQAVAFWCDPISGHATLYWYRQILGQGPELLVQFQDESVVDDSQLPKDRFSAERLKGVDSTLKIQPAELGDSAMYLCASSLGSGNTDTQYFGPGTRLTVL.